The entry below gives a single T cell receptor (beta chain) sequence along with its context. Its antigen remains unknown. This table comes from immunoSEQ multiplex PCR, and its TCRdb copy is limited to in-frame clones, with some not included. The sample holds more than 95,000 clones, roughly 80% seen once. The V gene lost 3 bases and the J gene lost 1 base, with 7 bases spanning the gap. The CDR3 runs to 14 residues. Germline V CDR1 and CDR2: LNHDA, SQIVND (reference sequence). This sample is drawn from a study of radiation and T cells in renal cell carcinoma. Turning to the study itself: Nephrectomy followed 15 Gy stereotactic body radiation by 4 weeks. Notes on the study in general: No pretreatment tumor biopsies were available for baseline clonotypes.

The time point is: baseline pretreatment blood. Described treatment: 15 Gy SBRT to primary tumor, nephrectomy 4 weeks later. Radiation-treated patients gave blood at baseline, week 2 and week 4. The tumor was a clear cell renal cell carcinoma. The chain joins TRBV19 to TRBJ1-3; D not certain. This receptor was identified in a woman in her fifties or sixties with renal cell carcinoma. Sequencing was performed on blood, taken from a patient whose treatment included radiotherapy and nephrectomy. The CDR3 DNA sequence: TGTGCCAGTAGTATCACCAGATCTGGAAACACCATATATTTT. Protein: CASSITRSGNTIYF.